Here is one T cell receptor beta chain with its context. The CDR3 consists of 15 residues. V lost 7 bases to trimming and J lost 10 bases; unmatched junction nucleotides: 14. CDR1 is MDHEN, CDR2 SYDVKM, per germline. This table comes from immunoSEQ multiplex PCR, and its TCRdb copy is limited to in-frame clones, with some not included. The table lists over 300,000 clones, around 90% of them singletons, with approximately 7% in the top ten. These data are taken from a study of blood T cell repertoires in COVID-19. The sequence was obtained from a man younger than 35 with active or convalescent COVID-19. The sequencing sample was made of peripheral blood. J is TRBJ1-4 and V is TRBV28; 8 bases match TRBD1. The CDR3 DNA follows: TGTGCCAGCACCATAACGGGACAGGTTACAGGAAAACTGTTTTTT. Its translation: CASTITGQVTGKLFF.